This TCR beta chain was sequenced during a study of cytomegalovirus exposure and HLA in healthy donors. Findings and caveats of the study: Common viral pathogens seemed, in a later analysis, to connect with several of the most significant clusters. With later analysis, a missense DCLRE1C variant became linked to TCR beta V- and J-gene trimming.

Of note for this clone: The antigen is undetermined.

60 Vbeta and 13 Jbeta primers were used in PCR. Produced via immunoSEQ multiplex PCR; TCRdb's table is partial and in-frame only. Counted here are roughly 190,000 clones, approximately 65% occurring once; the ten biggest clones make up over 2.5%. The specimen was PBMCs. The receptor comes from a man aged 35 to 55 in good health and CMV-seronegative.

The CDR3 spells CASSGTGVNQPQHF. The CDR3 DNA sequence: TGTGCCAGCAGTGGGACAGGAGTAAATCAGCCCCAGCATTTT. The chain has TRBV6-1 and TRBJ1-5, with TRBD1 identical over 7 bases. V was clipped by 4 bases and J by 4 bases; unmatched bases: 4. CDR3 size: 14 residues. Germline V lookup: CDR1 MNHNS, CDR2 SASEGT.